The 11 T cell receptor beta chains below come from one sample, sequenced in a study of identical twins. MiXCR, applied by TCRdb to the 5' RACE reads, yields one record per CDR3 protein. The sample consists of approximately 550,000 distinct CDR3 sequences, approximately 20% of them appearing once. This sample was also put to use in a study of yellow fever vaccine responses in identical twins.

Sequences were obtained from CD4+ T cells sorted from blood. The receptor source for this set is a woman between 18 and 29 years old in good health.

This chain connects TRBV10-3 to TRBJ1-2; D is unclear. Trimming cost V 3 bases and J 4 bases, with 6 bases left between them. This CDR3 contains 12 residues. Germline V CDR1 and CDR2: ENHRY, SYGVKD. The CDR3 nucleotides are TGTGCCATCAGTGATTCTAGCTATGGCTACACCTTC. Translated, it gives CAISDSSYGYTF.

V usage is TRBV5-6 and J usage is TRBJ1-1, with TRBD1 matching 8 bases. Trimming removed 6 bases from V and 11 bases from J; junction bases left unmatched: 12. This CDR3 has 13 residues. Germline V lookup: CDR1 SGHDT, CDR2 YYEEEE. The CDR3 region has the DNA TGTGCCAGCACCTCCCTAGGCCAGGGGGCGGCTTTCTTT. It yields the protein CASTSLGQGAAFF. Full variable domain (outside the CDR3, taken from reference TRBV5-6 and TRBJ1-1): DAGVTQSPTHLIKTRGQQVTLRCSPKSGHDTVSWYQQALGQGPQFIFQYYEEEERQRGNFPDRFSGHQFPNYSSELNVNALLLGDSALYLCASTSLGQGAAFFGQGTRLTVV.

V gene TRBV5-1 combines with J gene TRBJ2-3, with D tentatively TRBD1 or TRBD2 (5 bases each). This CDR3 has 16 amino acids. Trimming took 0 bases from V and 7 from J, leaving 18 bases between them. From germline, CDR1 is SGHRS and CDR2 YFSETQ. In nucleotides, the CDR3 is TGCGCCAGCAGCTTGGGGGCTAGCAGGGCCTCCTATACGCAGTATTTT. It translates to CASSLGASRASYTQYF.

This sequence joins TRBV12-3 or TRBV12-4 and TRBJ2-3; D is unresolved. The CDR3 contains 15 residues. The V end was cut by 1 base, the J end by 6 bases, with 14 bases between. DNA of the CDR3: TGTGCCAGCAGTTTAGATTCCCTTATGGCGGATACGCAGTATTTT. As protein: CASSLDSLMADTQYF.

This rearrangement joins TRBV12-3 or TRBV12-4 to TRBJ1-5; the D is unclear. The CDR3 loop spans 13 amino acids. V shed 6 bases and J shed 0 bases, with 6 bases lying between them. CDR3 region: CASRKDSNQPQHF. In nucleotides, the CDR3 is TGTGCCAGCAGGAAAGATAGCAATCAGCCCCAGCATTTT.

This clonotype was seen a few times. The rearrangement links TRBV5-1 to TRBJ1-6, with D tentatively TRBD1 (5 bases). The germline V gene encodes CDR1 SGHRS and CDR2 YFSETQ. The CDR3 spans 15 residues. The ends were cut back, 7 bases at V and 10 bases at J, with 21 bases in the middle. CDR3 DNA: TGCGCCAGCTCCCTCGGAGAGACAGATCAATCACCCCTCCACTTT. It yields the protein CASSLGETDQSPLHF. Variable domain in full (rest from reference TRBV5-1 and TRBJ1-6): KAGVTQTPRYLIKTRGQQVTLSCSPISGHRSVSWYQQTPGQGLQFLFEYFSETQRNKGNFPGRFSGRQFSNSRSEMNVSTLELGDSALYLCASSLGETDQSPLHFGNGTRLTVT.

Many counts were recorded for this clonotype. The chain uses TRBV12-3 or TRBV12-4 and TRBJ2-1; possibly TRBD2 for D (6 bases). This CDR3 comprises 17 residues. The V end was cut by 6 bases, the J end by 2 bases, with 20 bases between. This CDR3 is CASRTYLLAGPYNEQFF. DNA for the CDR3: TGTGCCAGCAGAACTTACCTACTAGCCGGGCCCTACAATGAGCAGTTCTTC.

The chain carries TRBV5-1 and TRBJ1-2, with TRBD1 matching 7 bases. Looked up from germline, CDR1 is SGHRS and CDR2 is YFSETQ. CDR3 length: 15 amino acids. The V gene end was trimmed by 4 bases and the J gene end by 8 bases; junction bases not matched to a gene: 14. The CDR3: CASSRGPDRALGYTF. The CDR3 coding sequence is TGCGCCAGCAGCAGGGGGCCTGACAGGGCGCTAGGCTACACCTTC.

This clonotype was found a few times. The chain couples TRBV7-9 to TRBJ1-1; D is unresolved. CDR3 length: 15 amino acids. V lost 3 bases, J lost 0 bases, and 11 bases lay in between. Germline V gene sequence: CDR1 SEHNR, CDR2 FQNEAQ (reference sequence). DNA of the CDR3: TGTGCCAGCAGCTTGATGGCACAGTTGAACACTGAAGCTTTCTTT. Translated, it gives CASSLMAQLNTEAFF.

This rearrangement joins TRBV21-1 to TRBJ2-5; TRBD2 reflects the table's D call only, with no check against the DNA. TRBV21-1 is a listed pseudogene. This CDR3 contains 17 residues. In nucleotides, the CDR3 is TGTGCCAGCAGCAAAATTGGCGGGAGCCGACACCAAGAGACCCAGTACTTC. Protein product: CASSKIGGSRHQETQYF.

The table lists this clonotype with a few counts. The chain has TRBV5-1 and TRBJ2-1, with a tentative D call TRBD1 (6 bases). The germline V gene encodes CDR1 SGHRS and CDR2 YFSETQ. The CDR3 loop spans 14 amino acids. V was shortened by 4 bases and J by 8 bases, with 16 bases between the two germline ends. DNA for the CDR3: TGCGCCAGCAGCCTCGCGAGAGAGGGGGATGAGCAGTTCTTC. It is translated as CASSLAREGDEQFF.